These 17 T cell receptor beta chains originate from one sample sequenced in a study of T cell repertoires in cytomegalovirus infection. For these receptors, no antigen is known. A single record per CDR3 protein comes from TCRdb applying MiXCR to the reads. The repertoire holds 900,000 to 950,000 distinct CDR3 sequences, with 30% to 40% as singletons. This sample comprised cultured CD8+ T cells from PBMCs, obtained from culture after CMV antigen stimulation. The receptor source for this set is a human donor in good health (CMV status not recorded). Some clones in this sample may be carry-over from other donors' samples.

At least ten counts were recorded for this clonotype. The DNA for the CDR3 is TGTGCCAGCAGCTTAGGTCTTTATGAGCAGTTCTTC. It encodes CASSLGLYEQFF. The V and J genes are TRBV7-2 and TRBJ2-1; D is ambiguous. Germline CDR1 reads SGHTA; CDR2 reads FQGNSA. The germline V and J ends were trimmed by 1 base and 8 bases, with 6 bases remaining between them. The CDR3 consists of 12 residues.

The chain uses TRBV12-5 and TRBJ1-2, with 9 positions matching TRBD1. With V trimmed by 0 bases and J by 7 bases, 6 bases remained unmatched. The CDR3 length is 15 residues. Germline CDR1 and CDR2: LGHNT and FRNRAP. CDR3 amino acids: CASGLVRTGAGGYTF. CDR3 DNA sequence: TGTGCTAGTGGTTTGGTACGGACAGGGGCGGGTGGCTACACCTTC.

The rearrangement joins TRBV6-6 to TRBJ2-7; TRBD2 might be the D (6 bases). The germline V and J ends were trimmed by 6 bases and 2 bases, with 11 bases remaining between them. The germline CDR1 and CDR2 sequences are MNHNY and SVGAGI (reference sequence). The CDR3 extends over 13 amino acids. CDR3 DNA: TGTGCCAGCAGGGGGGGAGAGACCTACGAGCAGTACGTC. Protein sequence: CASRGGETYEQYV.

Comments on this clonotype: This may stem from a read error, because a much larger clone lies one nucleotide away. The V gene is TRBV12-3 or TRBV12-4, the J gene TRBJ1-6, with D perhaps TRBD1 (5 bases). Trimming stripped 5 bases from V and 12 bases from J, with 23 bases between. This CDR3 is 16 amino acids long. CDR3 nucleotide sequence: TGTGCCAGCAGTGACCCCCGGGGGATTGGAGGATTACCCCTCCACTTT. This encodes CASSDPRGIGGLPLHF.

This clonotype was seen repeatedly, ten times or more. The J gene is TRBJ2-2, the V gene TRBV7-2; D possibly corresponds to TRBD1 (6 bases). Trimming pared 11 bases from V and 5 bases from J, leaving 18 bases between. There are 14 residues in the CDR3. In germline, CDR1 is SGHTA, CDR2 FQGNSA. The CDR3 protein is CACVVTGITGELFF. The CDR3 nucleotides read TGTGCCTGCGTCGTCACAGGGATTACCGGGGAGCTGTTTTTT.

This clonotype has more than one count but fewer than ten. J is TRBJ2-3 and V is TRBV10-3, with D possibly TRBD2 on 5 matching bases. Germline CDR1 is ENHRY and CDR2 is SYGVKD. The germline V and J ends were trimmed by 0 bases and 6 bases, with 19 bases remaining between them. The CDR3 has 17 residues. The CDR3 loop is CAISESQRSKGLDTQYF. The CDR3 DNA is TGTGCCATCAGTGAGTCGCAGCGGTCAAAGGGATTGGATACGCAGTATTTT.

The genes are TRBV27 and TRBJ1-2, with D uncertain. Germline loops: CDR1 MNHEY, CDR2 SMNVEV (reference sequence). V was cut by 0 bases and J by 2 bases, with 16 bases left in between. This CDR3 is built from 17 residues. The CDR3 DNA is TGTGCCAGCAGTTTATCGGCCTGGGTCAACGGAAACTATGGCTACACCTTC. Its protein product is CASSLSAWVNGNYGYTF.

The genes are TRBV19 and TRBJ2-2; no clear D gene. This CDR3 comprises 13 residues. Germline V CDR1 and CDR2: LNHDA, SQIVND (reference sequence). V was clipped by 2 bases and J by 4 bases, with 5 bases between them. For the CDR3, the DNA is TGTGCCAGTAGTATATTGGGCACCGGGGAGCTGTTTTTT. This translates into CASSILGTGELFF.

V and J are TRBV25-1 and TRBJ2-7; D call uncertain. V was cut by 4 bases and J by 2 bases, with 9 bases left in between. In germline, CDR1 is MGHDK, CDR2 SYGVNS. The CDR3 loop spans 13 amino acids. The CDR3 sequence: CASSGTNPYEQYF. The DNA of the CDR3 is TGTGCCAGCAGTGGAACGAATCCCTACGAGCAGTACTTC.

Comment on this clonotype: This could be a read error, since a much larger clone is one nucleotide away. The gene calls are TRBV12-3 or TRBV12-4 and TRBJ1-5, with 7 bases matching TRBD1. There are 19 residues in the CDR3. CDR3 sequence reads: CAISFNIPRGTYSNQPQHF. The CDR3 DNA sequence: TGTGCCATCAGTTTTAACATTCCCAGGGGGACTTATAGCAATCAGCCCCAGCATTTT.

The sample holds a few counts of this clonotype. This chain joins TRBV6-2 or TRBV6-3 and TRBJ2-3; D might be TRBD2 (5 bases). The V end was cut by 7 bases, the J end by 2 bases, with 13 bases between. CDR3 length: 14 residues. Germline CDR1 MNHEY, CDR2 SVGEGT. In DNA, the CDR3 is TGTGCCAGCATTCAAGCGGATTACACAGATACGCAGTATTTT. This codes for CASIQADYTDTQYF.

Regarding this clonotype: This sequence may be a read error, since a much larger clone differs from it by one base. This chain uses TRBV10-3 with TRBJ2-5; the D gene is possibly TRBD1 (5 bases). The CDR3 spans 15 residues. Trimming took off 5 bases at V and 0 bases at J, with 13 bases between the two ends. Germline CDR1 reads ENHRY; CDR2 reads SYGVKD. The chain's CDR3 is CAISTWAGHQETQYF. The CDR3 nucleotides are TGTGCCATCAGTACATGGGCAGGGCACCAAGAGACCCAGTACTTC.

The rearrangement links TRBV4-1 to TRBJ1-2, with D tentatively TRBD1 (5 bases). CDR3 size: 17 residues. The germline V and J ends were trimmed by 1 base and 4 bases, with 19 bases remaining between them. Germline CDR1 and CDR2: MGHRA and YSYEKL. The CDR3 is CASSQALRGSRVYGYTF. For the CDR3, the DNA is TGCGCCAGCAGCCAAGCCTTAAGGGGCAGTCGCGTCTATGGCTACACCTTC.

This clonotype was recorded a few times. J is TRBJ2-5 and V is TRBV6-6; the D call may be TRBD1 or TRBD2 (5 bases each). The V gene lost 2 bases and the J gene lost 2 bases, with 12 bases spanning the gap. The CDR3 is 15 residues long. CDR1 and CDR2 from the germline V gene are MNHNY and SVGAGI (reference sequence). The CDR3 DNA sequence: TGTGCCAGCAGTTACGATTGGGGGTCGCAAGAGACCCAGTACTTC. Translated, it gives CASSYDWGSQETQYF.

The DNA of the CDR3 is TGTGCCAGCAGTAGCGGACTAGCGGGGCAAGAGACCCAGTACTTC. It encodes CASSSGLAGQETQYF. The V call is TRBV6-5, the J call TRBJ2-5; the match to TRBD2 covers 12 bases. In germline, CDR1 is MNHEY, CDR2 SVGAGI. The CDR3 contains 15 residues. Losses at the gene ends were 5 bases for V and 2 bases for J; bases not matched to a gene: 3.

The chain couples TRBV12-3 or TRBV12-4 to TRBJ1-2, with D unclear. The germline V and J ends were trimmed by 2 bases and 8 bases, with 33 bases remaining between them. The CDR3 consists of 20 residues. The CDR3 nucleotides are TGTGCCAGCAGTTTATTTGACTGGCTCGCTATGGGAGGCGCCACGGGGGGCTACACCTTC. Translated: CASSLFDWLAMGGATGGYTF.

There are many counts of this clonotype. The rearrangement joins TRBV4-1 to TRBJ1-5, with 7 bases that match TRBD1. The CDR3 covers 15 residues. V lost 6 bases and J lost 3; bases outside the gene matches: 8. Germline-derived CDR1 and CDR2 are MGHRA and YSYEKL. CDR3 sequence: CASRLRQGDNQPQHF. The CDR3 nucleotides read TGCGCCAGCAGACTCAGACAGGGTGACAATCAGCCCCAGCATTTT.